This TCR beta chain was recorded in a study of cytomegalovirus exposure and HLA in healthy donors. Study-level results: Reported performance of the classifier showed diagnosis of cytomegalovirus status with high specificity and sensitivity. Most sequenced TCRs were rare (though some public TCRs occurred in many donors).

About this clone itself: The target antigen is unknown.

The PCR employed 60 Vbeta primers together with 13 Jbeta primers. TCRdb's table, derived via immunoSEQ multiplex PCR, lists solely in-frame clones and lacks some. Altogether about 57,000 clones are present, 72% being singletons, with the ten largest covering about 9.1%. Source material: PBMCs. This TCR came from a woman aged 50 to 60 in good health and CMV-seronegative.

The CDR3 DNA follows: TGTGCCACCAGCCCTGGAGTGATGGACAGTCAAGATGAAAAACTGTTTTTT. This encodes CATSPGVMDSQDEKLFF. The chain links TRBV15 to TRBJ1-4; D might be TRBD1 (6 bases). Per germline, CDR1 LNHNV and CDR2 YYDKDF (reference sequence). Trimming left V 5 bases short and J 6 bases short, with 22 bases between. The CDR3 is made up of 17 amino acids.